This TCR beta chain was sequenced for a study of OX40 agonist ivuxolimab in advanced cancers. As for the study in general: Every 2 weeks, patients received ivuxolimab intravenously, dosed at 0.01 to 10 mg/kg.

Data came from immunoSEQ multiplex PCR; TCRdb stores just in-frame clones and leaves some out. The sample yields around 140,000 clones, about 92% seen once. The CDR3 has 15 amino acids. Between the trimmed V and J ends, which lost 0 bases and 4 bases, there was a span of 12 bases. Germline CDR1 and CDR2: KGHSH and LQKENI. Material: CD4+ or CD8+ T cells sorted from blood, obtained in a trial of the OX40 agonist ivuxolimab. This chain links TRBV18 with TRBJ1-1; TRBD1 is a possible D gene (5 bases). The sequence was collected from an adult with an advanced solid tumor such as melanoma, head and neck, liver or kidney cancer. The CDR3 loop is CASSPPVRGGTEAFF. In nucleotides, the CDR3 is TGTGCCAGCTCACCACCTGTTAGGGGAGGCACTGAAGCTTTCTTT.